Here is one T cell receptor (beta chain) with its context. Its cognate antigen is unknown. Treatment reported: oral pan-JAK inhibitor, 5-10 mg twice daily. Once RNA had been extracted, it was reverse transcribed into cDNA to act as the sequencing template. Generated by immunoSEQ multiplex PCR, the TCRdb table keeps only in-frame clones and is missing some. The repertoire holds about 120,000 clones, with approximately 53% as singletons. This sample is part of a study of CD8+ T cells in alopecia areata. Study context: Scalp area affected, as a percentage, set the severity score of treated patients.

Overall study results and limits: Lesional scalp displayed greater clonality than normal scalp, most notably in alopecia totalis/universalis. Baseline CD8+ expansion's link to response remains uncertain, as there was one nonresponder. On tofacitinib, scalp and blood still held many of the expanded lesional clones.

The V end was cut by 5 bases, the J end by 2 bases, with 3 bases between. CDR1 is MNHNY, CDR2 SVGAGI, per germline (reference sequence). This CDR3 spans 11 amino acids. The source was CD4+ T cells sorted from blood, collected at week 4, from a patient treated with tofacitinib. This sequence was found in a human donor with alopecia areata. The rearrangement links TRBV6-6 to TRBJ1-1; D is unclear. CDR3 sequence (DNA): TGTGCCAGCAGTCCTAACACTGAAGCTTTCTTT. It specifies CASSPNTEAFF.